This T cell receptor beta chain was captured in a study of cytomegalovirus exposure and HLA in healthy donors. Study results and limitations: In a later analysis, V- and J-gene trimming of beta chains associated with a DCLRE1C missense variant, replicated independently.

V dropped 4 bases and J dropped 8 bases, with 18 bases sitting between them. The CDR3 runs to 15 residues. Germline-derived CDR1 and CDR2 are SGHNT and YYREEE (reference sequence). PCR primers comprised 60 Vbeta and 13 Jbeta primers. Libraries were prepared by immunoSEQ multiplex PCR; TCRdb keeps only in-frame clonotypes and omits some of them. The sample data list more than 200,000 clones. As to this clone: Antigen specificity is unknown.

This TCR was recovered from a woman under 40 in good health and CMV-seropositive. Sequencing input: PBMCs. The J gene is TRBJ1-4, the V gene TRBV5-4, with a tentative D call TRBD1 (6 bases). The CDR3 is CASSEQGQGSEKLFF. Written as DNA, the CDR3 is TGTGCCAGCAGCGAACAGGGCCAGGGTAGCGAAAAACTGTTTTTT.